This T cell receptor beta chain originates from a study of siplizumab effects on memory and regulatory T cells. Study-wide results and limits: The suppressive capacity of proliferating Tregs from siplizumab cultures remained unconfirmed. The majority of clones, roughly 80-95% of proliferating CD4+ or CD8+ clones, lacked an assignable naive or memory phenotype. Memory cells seemed less diverse than naive T cells, which seemed major alloresponse contributors.

Measured with immunoSEQ multiplex PCR; TCRdb has only the in-frame clones, and not every one. The data show fewer than 80,000 clones, with 93% seen just once and about 5% held by the top ten. The CDR3 contains 12 residues. The V end was cut by 6 bases, the J end by 10 bases, with 13 bases between. Germline V CDR1 and CDR2: MDHEN, SYDVKM. On this clone itself: The antigen remains unidentified.

The chain recombines TRBV28 with TRBJ2-1; TRBD1 might be the D (6 bases). The TCR was taken from a human donor in good health. The sample taken for sequencing was CD8+ T cells sorted from blood. DNA of the CDR3: TGTGCCAGCAGGGAACAGGGTCAGGAGCAGTTCTTC. Residues: CASREQGQEQFF.